Following are 5 T cell receptor beta chains from one sample sequenced in a study of T cell repertoires in ileal Crohn's disease. The method was immunoSEQ multiplex PCR; TCRdb's version includes in-frame clones alone and lacks a portion of them. This table has about 14,000 clones, roughly 87% appearing once. The sample consisted of ileal tissue. These receptors were taken from an adult with Crohn's disease.

As DNA, the CDR3 is TGTGCCAGCAGCCGAGGGTGGGACAGCAGAAATTCACCCCTCCACTTT. Translation: CASSRGWDSRNSPLHF. The V call is TRBV5-8, the J call TRBJ1-6; 7 bases are shared with TRBD1. Germline V lookup: CDR1 SGHTS, CDR2 YDEGEE. With 4 bases clipped from V and 7 bases from J, the junction kept 11 bases outside the gene matches. CDR3 length equals 16 residues.

Remarks on this clone: Other DNA variants within this sample encode the same CDR3. The CDR3 region is CASSPTGYNTEAFF. CDR3 nucleotides: TGCGCCAGCAGCCCTACGGGGTATAACACTGAAGCTTTCTTT. This chain uses TRBV5-1 with TRBJ1-1; D remains unclear. Trimming took 4 bases from V and 2 from J, leaving 12 bases between them. Germline V lookup: CDR1 SGHRS, CDR2 YFSETQ. The CDR3 has 14 residues.

V is TRBV18 and J is TRBJ1-5; a weak D match, TRBD1 (5 bases). Looked up from germline, CDR1 is KGHSH and CDR2 is LQKENI. The CDR3 spans 14 residues. V gave up 1 base and J gave up 2 bases, with 6 bases separating them. CDR3 in amino acids: CASSPRRGNQPQHF. Here the CDR3 DNA reads TGTGCCAGCTCACCACGCAGGGGCAATCAGCCCCAGCATTTT.

The chain employs TRBV23-1 and TRBJ2-7; a possible D gene is TRBD2 (5 bases). TRBV23-1 is classed as an ORF, of uncertain function. Between the trimmed V and J ends, which lost 0 bases and 3 bases, there was a span of 12 bases. The CDR3 totals 15 residues. This chain's CDR3 is CASSQSRGFFYEQYF. The CDR3 coding sequence is TGCGCCAGCAGTCAATCAAGAGGGTTCTTCTACGAGCAGTACTTC.

The V call is TRBV7-3, the J call TRBJ2-1; the match to TRBD2 covers 10 bases. Germline lookup yields CDR1 SGHTA and CDR2 FQGTGA. The V and J ends lost 2 bases and 8 bases, in that order; junction bases with no gene match: 9. The CDR3 has 16 amino acids. DNA of the CDR3: TGTGCCAGCAGCTTATGGTCCAGCGGGAGGGCCGATGAGCAGTTCTTC. Amino acids: CASSLWSSGRADEQFF.